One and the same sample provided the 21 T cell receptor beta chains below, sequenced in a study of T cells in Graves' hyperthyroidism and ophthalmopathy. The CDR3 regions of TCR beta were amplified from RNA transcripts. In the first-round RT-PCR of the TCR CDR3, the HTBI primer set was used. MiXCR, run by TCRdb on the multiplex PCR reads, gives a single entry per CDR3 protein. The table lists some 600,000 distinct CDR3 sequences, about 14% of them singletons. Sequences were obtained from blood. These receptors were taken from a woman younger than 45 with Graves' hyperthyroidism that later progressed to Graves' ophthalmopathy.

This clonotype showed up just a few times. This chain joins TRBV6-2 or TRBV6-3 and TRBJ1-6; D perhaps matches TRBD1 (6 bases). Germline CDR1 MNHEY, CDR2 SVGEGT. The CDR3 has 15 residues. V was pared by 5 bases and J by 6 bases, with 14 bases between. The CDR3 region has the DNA TGTGCCAGCAGTCTCCGAACAGGGATTAATTCACCCCTCCACTTT. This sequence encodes CASSLRTGINSPLHF.

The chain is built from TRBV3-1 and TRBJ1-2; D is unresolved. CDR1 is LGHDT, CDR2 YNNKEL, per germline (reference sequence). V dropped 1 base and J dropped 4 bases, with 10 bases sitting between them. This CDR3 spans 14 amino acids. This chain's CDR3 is CASSQGRGPYGYTF. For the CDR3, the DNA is TGTGCCAGCAGCCAAGGACGAGGGCCCTATGGCTACACCTTC.

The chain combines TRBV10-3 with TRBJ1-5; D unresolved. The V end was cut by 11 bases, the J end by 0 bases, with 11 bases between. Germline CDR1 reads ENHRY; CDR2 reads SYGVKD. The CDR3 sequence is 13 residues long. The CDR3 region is CAGLGYSNQPQHF. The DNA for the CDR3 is TGTGCCGGATTGGGGTATAGCAATCAGCCCCAGCATTTT.

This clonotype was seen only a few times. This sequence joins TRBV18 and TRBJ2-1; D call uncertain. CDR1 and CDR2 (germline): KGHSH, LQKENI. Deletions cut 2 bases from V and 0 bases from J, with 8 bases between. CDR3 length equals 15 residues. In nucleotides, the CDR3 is TGTGCCAGCTCACCAAAAGGCAACTCCTACAATGAGCAGTTCTTC. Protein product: CASSPKGNSYNEQFF.

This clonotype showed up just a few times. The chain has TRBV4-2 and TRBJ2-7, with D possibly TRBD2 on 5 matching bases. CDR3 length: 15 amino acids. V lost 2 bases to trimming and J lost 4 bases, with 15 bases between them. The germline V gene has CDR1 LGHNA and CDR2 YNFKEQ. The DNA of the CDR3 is TGTGCCAGCAGCCAAAGAATAGGAGGAACTTACGAGCAGTACTTC. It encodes CASSQRIGGTYEQYF.

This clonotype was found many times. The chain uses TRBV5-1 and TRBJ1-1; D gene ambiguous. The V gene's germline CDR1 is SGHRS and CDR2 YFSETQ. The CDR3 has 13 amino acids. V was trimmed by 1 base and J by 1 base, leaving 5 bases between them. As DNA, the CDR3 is TGCGCCAGCAGCTTGCCCTCGAACACTGAAGCTTTCTTT. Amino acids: CASSLPSNTEAFF.

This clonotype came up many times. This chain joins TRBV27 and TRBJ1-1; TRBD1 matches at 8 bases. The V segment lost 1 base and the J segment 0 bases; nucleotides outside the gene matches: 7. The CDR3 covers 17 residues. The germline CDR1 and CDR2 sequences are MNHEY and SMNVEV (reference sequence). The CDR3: CASSLFGTGDMNTEAFF. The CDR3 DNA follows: TGTGCCAGCAGTTTATTCGGGACAGGTGACATGAACACTGAAGCTTTCTTT.

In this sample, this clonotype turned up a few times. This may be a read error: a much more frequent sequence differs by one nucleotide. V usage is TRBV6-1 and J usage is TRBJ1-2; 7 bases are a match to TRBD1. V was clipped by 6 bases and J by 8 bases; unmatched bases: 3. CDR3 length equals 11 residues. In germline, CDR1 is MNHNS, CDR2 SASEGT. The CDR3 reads CASSHRGGYTF. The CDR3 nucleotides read TGTGCCAGCAGCCACAGGGGCGGCTACACCTTC.

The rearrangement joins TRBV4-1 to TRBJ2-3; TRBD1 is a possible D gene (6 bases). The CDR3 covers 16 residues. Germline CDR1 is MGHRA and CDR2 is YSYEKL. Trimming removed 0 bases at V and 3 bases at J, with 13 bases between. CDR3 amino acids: CASSQEPQRGTDTQYF. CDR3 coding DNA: TGCGCCAGCAGCCAAGAACCGCAAAGGGGGACAGATACGCAGTATTTT.

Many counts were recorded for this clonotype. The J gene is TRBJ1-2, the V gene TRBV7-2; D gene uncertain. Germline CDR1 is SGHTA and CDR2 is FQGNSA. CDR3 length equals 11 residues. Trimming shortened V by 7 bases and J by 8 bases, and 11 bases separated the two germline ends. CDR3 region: CASTSGWGYTF. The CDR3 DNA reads TGTGCCAGCACCTCCGGTTGGGGCTACACCTTC. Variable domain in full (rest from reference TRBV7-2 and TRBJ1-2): GAGVSQSPSNKVTEKGKDVELRCDPISGHTALYWYRQSLGQGLEFLIYFQGNSAPDKSGLPSDRFSAERTGGSVSTLTIQRTQQEDSAVYLCASTSGWGYTFGSGTRLTVV.

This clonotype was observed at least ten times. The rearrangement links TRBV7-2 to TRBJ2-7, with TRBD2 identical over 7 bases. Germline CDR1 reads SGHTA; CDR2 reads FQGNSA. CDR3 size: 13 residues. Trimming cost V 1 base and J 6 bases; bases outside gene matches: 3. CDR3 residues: CASSLGGRAEQYF. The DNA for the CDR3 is TGTGCCAGCAGCTTAGGGGGGAGGGCCGAGCAGTACTTC.

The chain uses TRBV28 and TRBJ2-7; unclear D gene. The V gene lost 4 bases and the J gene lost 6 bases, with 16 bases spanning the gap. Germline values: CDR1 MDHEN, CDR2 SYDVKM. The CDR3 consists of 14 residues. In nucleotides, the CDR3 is TGTGCCAGCAGTTCGGCATGGGTAGAGGCCGAGCAGTACTTC. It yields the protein CASSSAWVEAEQYF. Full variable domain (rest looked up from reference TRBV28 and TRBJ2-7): DVKVTQSSRYLVKRTGEKVFLECVQDMDHENMFWYRQDPGLGLRLIYFSYDVKMKEKGDIPEGYSVSREKKERFSLILESASTNQTSMYLCASSSAWVEAEQYFGPGTRLTVT.

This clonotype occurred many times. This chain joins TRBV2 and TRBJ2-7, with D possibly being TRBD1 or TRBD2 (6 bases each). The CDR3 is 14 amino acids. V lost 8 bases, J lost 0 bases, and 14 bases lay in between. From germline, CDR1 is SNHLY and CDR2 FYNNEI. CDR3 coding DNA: TGTGCCAGCGACGCGAGGGGGGCCTCCTACGAGCAGTACTTC. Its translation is CASDARGASYEQYF.

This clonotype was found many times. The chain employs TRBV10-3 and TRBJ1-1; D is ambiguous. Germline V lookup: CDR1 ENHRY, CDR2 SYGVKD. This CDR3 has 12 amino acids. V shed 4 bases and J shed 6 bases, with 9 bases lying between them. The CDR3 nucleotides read TGTGCCATCAGTGGTCTCCCACCTGAAGCTTTCTTT. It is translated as CAISGLPPEAFF.

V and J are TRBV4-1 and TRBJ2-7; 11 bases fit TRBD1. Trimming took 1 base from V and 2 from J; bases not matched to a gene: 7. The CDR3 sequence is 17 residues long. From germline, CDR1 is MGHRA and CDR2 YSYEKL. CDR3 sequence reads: CASSQGGGTGGPYEQYF. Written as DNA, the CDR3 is TGCGCCAGCAGCCAAGGTGGAGGGACAGGGGGTCCCTACGAGCAGTACTTC.

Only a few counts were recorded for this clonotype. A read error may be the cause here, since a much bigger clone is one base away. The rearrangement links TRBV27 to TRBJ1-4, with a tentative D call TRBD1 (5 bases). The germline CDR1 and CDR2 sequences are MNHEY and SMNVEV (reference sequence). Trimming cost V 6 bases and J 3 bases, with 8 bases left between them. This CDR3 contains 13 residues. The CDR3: CASSATANEKLFF. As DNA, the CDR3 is TGTGCCAGCAGCGCGACAGCTAATGAAAAACTGTTTTTT.

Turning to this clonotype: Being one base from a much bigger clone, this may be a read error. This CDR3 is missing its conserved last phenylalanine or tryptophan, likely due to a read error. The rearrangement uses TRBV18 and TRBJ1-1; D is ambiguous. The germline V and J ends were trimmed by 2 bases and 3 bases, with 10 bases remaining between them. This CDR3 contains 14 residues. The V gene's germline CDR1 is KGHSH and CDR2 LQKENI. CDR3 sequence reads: CASSPRLRDTEAFS. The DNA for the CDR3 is TGTGCCAGCTCACCAAGGTTGAGGGACACTGAAGCTTTCTCT.

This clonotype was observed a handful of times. CDR3 residues: CASQGAYNSPLHF. In DNA, the CDR3 is TGTGCCTCACAGGGAGCCTATAATTCACCCCTCCACTTT. V and J are TRBV11-2 and TRBJ1-6, with TRBD1 as a possible D gene (6 bases). CDR1 and CDR2 from the germline V gene are SGHAT and FQNNGV. The CDR3 has 13 residues. V shed 11 bases and J shed 2 bases, with 10 bases lying between them.

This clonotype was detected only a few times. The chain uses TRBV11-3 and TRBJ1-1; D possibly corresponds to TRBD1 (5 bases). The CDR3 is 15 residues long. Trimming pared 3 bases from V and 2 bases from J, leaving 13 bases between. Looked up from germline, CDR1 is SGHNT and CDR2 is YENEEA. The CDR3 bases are TGTGCCAGCAGCTTCTCCGGGACGCAAAACACTGAAGCTTTCTTT. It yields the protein CASSFSGTQNTEAFF.

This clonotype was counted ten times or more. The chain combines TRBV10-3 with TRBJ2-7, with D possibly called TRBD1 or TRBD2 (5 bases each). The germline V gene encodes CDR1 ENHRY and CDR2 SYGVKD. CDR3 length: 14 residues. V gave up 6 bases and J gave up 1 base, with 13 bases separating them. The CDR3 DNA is TGTGCCATCAGATTCGGGGCAGCGTCCTACGAGCAGTACTTC. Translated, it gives CAIRFGAASYEQYF.

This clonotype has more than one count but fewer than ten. The CDR3 bases are TGTGCCAGCAGCTTAGAACCAGCGGGAAGCAATGAGCAGTTCTTC. Its protein product is CASSLEPAGSNEQFF. This chain links TRBV7-9 with TRBJ2-1, with 7 bases matching TRBD2. This CDR3 spans 15 amino acids. With 1 base clipped from V and 6 bases from J, the junction kept 6 bases outside the gene matches. Germline lookup yields CDR1 SEHNR and CDR2 FQNEAQ (reference sequence). The full variable domain, rest sourced from reference TRBV7-9 and TRBJ2-1, is DTGVSQNPRHKITKRGQNVTFRCDPISEHNRLYWYRQTLGQGPEFLTYFQNEAQLEKSRLLSDRFSAERPKGSFSTLEIQRTEQGDSAMYLCASSLEPAGSNEQFFGPGTRLTVL.